This T cell receptor beta chain was captured in a study of cytomegalovirus exposure and HLA in healthy donors. Findings and caveats of the study: Most TCR beta V segments were productive about 87% or about 30% of the time in an earlier analysis.

The germline gives CDR1 MDHEN, CDR2 SYDVKM. This CDR3 is built from 12 residues. The V gene lost 7 bases and the J gene lost 2 bases, with 6 bases spanning the gap. This clone was seen more than once but under ten times. Antigen specificity is unknown. Vbeta (60) and Jbeta (13) primers were used in the PCR. As originally analysed: The count from a later analysis was some 80 million unique TCR beta chains, some 10 million of them shared. Some clones are missing from TCRdb's copy, which holds only in-frame ones; the method was immunoSEQ multiplex PCR. Clone size and V and J calls were adopted from that table, with D and trimming inferred from the DNA. The sample has around 150,000 clones; 75% to 85% are singletons.

Material for sequencing was PBMCs. This chain links TRBV28 with TRBJ1-5, with D possibly matching TRBD1 (6 bases). The TCR originated in a man in his fifties in good health and CMV-seropositive. In DNA form, the CDR3 reads TGTGCCAGCACAGGGGGCAATCAGCCCCAGCATTTT. This codes for CASTGGNQPQHF.